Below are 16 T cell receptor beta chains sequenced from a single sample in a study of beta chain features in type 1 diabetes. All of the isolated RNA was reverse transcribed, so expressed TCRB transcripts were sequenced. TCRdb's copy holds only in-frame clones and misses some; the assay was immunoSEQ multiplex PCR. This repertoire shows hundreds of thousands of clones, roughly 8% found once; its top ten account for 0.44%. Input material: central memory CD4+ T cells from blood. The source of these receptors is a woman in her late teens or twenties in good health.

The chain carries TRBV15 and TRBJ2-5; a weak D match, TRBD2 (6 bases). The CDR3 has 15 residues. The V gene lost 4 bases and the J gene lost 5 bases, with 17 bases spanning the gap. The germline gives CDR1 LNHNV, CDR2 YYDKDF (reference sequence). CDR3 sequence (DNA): TGTGCCACCAGCACGTCGGCTAGCGTCTTGGAGACCCAGTACTTC. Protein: CATSTSASVLETQYF.

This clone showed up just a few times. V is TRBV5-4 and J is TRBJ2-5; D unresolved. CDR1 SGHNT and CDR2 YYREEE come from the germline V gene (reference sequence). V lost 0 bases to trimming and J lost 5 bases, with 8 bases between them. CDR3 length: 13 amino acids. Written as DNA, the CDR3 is TGTGCCAGCAGCTTGGAGGGTCTGGAGACCCAGTACTTC. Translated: CASSLEGLETQYF. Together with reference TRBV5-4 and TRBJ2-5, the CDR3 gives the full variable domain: ETGVTQSPTHLIKTRGQQVTLRCSSQSGHNTVSWYQQALGQGPQFIFQYYREEENGRGNFPPRFSGLQFPNYSSELNVNALELDDSALYLCASSLEGLETQYFGPGTRLLVL.

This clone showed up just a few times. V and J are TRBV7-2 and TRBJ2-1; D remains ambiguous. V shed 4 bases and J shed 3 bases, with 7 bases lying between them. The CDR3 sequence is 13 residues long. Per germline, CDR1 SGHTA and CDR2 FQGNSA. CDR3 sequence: CASSSTHYNEQFF. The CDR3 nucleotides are TGTGCCAGCAGCTCGACCCACTACAATGAGCAGTTCTTC.

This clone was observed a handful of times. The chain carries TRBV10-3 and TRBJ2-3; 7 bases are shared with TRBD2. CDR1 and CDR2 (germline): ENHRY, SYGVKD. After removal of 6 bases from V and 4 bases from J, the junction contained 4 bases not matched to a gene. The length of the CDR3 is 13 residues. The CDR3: CAISGLGSDTQYF. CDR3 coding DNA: TGTGCCATCAGCGGACTAGGTTCAGATACGCAGTATTTT.

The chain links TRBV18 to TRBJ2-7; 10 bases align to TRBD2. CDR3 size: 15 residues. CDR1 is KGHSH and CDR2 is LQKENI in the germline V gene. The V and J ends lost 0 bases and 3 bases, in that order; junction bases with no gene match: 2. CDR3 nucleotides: TGTGCCAGCTCACCACCTAGGACTAGCGGCTACGAGCAGTACTTC. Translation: CASSPPRTSGYEQYF.

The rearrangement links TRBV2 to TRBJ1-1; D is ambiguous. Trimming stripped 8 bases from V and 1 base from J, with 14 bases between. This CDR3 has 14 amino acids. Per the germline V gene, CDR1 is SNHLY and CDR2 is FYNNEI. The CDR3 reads CASATDFRNTEAFF. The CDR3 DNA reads TGTGCCAGCGCCACCGATTTCAGGAACACTGAAGCTTTCTTT. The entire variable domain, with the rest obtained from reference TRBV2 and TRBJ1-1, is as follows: EPEVTQTPSHQVTQMGQEVILRCVPISNHLYFYWYRQILGQKVEFLVSFYNNEISEKSEIFDDQFSVERPDGSNFTLKIRSTKLEDSAMYFCASATDFRNTEAFFGQGTRLTVV.

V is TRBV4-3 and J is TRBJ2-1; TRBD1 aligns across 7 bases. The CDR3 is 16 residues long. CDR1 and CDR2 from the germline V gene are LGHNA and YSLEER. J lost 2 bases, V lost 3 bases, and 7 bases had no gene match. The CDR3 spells CASSQFSGTAYNEQFF. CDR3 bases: TGCGCCAGCAGCCAGTTTTCCGGGACAGCCTACAATGAGCAGTTCTTC.

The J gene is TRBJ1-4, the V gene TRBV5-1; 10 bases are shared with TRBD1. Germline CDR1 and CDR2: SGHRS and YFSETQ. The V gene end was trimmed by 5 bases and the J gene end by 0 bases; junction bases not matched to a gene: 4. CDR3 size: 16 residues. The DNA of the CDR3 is TGCGCCAGCAGTCGCGGACAGGGGGCAACTAATGAAAAACTGTTTTTT. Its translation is CASSRGQGATNEKLFF.

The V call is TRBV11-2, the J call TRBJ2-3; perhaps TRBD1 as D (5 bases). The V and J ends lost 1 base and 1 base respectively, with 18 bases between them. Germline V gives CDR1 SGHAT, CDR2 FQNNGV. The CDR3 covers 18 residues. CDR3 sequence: CASSLALGSGWGTDTQYF. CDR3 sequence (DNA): TGTGCCAGCAGCTTAGCTTTGGGGTCAGGGTGGGGCACAGATACGCAGTATTTT.

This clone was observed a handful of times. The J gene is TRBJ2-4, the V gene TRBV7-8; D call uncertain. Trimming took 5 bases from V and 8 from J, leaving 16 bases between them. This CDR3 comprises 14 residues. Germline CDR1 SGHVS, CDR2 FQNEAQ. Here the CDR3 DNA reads TGTGCCAGCAGCCCAACGGCAGGCTGGGACATTCAGTACTTC. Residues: CASSPTAGWDIQYF.

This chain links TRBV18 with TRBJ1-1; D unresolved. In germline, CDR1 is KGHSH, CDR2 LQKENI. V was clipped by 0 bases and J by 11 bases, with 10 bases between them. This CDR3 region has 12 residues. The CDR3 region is CASSPPQRVAFF. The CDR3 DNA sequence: TGTGCCAGCTCACCACCGCAAAGGGTCGCTTTCTTT. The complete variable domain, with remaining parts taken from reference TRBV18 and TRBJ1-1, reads NAGVMQNPRHLVRRRGQEARLRCSPMKGHSHVYWYRQLPEEGLKFMVYLQKENIIDESGMPKERFSAEFPKEGPSILRIQQVVRGDSAAYFCASSPPQRVAFFGQGTRLTVV.

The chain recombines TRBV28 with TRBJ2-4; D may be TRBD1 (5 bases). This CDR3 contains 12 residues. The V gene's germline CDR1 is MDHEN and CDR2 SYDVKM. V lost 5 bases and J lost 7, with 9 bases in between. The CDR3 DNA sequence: TGTGCCAGCAGTCCAGGGTCGAACATTCAGTACTTC. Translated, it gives CASSPGSNIQYF. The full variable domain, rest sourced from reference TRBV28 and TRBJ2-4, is DVKVTQSSRYLVKRTGEKVFLECVQDMDHENMFWYRQDPGLGLRLIYFSYDVKMKEKGDIPEGYSVSREKKERFSLILESASTNQTSMYLCASSPGSNIQYFGAGTRLSVL.

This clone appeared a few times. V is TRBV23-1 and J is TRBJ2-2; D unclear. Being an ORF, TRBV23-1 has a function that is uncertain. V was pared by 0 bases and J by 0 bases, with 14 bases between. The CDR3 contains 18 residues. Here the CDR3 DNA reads TGCGCCAGCAGTCAATCCTACAGTAAACTCACGAACACCGGGGAGCTGTTTTTT. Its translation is CASSQSYSKLTNTGELFF.

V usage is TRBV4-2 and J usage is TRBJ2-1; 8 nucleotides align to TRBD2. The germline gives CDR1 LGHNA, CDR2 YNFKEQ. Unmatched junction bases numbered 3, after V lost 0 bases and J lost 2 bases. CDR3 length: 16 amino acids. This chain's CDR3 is CASSQEGGRTYNEQFF. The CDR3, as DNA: TGTGCCAGCAGCCAAGAAGGCGGGAGGACCTACAATGAGCAGTTCTTC.

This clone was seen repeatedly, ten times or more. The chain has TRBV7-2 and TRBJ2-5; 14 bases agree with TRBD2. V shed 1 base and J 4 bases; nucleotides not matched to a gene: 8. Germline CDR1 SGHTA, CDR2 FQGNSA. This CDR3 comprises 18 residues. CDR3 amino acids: CASSLGGTSGSLGETQYF. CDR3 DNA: TGTGCCAGCAGCTTAGGTGGGACTAGCGGGAGTCTCGGAGAGACCCAGTACTTC. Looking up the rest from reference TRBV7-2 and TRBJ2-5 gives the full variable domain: GAGVSQSPSNKVTEKGKDVELRCDPISGHTALYWYRQSLGQGLEFLIYFQGNSAPDKSGLPSDRFSAERTGGSVSTLTIQRTQQEDSAVYLCASSLGGTSGSLGETQYFGPGTRLLVL.

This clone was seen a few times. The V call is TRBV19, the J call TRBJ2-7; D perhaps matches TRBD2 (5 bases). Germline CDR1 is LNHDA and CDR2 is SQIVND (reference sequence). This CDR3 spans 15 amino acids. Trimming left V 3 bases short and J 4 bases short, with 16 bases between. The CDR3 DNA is TGTGCCAGTAGTATTGGGAGTGAGACACCGTACGAGCAGTACTTC. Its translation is CASSIGSETPYEQYF.